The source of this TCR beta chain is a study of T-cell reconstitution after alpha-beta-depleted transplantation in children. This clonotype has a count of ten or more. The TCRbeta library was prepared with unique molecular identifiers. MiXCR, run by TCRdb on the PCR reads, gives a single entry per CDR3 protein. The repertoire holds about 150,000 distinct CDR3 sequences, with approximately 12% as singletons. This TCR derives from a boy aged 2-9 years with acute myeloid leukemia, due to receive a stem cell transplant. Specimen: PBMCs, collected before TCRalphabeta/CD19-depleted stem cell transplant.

CDR3 loop: CASSEGPSYEQYF. CDR3 nucleotide sequence: TGTGCTAGTTCGGAGGGCCCCTCCTACGAGCAGTACTTC. V usage is TRBV12-5 and J usage is TRBJ2-7; possible D gene TRBD2, 6 bases. The CDR3 has 13 amino acids. Trimming took off 8 bases at V and 0 bases at J, with 11 bases between the two ends. Germline V gives CDR1 LGHNT, CDR2 FRNRAP.